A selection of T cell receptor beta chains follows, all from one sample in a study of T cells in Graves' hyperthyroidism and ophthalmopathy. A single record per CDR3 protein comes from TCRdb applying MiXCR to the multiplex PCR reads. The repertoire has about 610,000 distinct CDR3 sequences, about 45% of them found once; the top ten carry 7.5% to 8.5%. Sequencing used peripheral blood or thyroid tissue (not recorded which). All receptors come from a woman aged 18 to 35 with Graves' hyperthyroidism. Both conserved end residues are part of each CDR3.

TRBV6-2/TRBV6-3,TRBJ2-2,CASRLHSGTGELFF
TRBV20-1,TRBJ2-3,CSATSGSGTDTQYF
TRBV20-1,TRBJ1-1,CSARFTGQMNTEAFF
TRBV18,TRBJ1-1,CASSPPEGTNTEAFF
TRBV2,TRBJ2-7,CASNSGPITYEQYF
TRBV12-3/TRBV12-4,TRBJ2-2,CASSLNRERTGELFF
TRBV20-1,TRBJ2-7,CSAREASGRVREQYF
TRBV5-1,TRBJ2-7,CASSSGQHREQYF
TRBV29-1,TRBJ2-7,CSLRFQRNEQYF
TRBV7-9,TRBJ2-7,CASSTSDSSYEQYF
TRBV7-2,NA,CANSLGRWRAKNIQYF
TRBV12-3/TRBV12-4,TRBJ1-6,CASSLGDRVFSPLHF
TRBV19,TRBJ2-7,CASSPGAPYEQYF
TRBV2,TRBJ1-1,CASSERGPEAFF
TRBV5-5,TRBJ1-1,CASSRYREWFGTEAFF
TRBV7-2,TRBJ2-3,CASSPGTSGTYTDTQYF
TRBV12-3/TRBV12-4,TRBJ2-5,CASRRRDGETQYF
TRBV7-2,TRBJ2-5,CASHPGQGMKETQYF
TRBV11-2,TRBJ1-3,CASSSVLRSGNTIYF
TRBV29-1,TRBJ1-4,CSVAEHATNEKLFF
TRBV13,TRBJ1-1,CASSLGAGETEAFF
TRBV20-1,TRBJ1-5,CSAKATSGTRLDQPQHF
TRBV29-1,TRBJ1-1,CSAHGTGNTEAFF
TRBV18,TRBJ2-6,CASSPEGGLGANVLTF
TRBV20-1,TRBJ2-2,CSARDVSGINTGELFF
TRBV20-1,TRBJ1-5,CSARVSGISNQPQHF
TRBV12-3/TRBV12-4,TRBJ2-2,CASSFPNAGELFF
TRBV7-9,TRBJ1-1,CASSLEQGNTEAFF
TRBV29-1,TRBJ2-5,CSSSGTGEETQYF
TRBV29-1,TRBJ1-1,CSGGGIVTEAFF
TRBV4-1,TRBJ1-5,CASSRSEGNQPQHF
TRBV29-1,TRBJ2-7,CSVELDSSANEQYF
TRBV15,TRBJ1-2,CATSRDWDIRGYGYTF
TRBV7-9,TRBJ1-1,CASSLRETNTEAFF
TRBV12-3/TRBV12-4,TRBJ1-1,CASSLGFEAFF
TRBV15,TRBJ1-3,CATSRDQLGFGNTMYF
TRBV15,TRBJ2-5,CATSREVGGETQYF
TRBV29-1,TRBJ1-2,CSKGDGDNYGYTF
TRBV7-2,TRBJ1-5,CASSLHRDQPQHF
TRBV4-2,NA,CASSHASGRANNEQFF
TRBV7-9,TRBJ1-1,CASSSNLEAFF
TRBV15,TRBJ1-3,CATSSPGSSGNTIYF
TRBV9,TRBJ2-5,CASSVGRSQETQYF
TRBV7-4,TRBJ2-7,CASSLAGTSGLPYNEQYF
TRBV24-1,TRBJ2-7,CATSDQTSEQYF
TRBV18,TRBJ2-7,CASSLRDSDYEQYF
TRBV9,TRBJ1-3,CASSVGHQNTIYF
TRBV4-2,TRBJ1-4,CASSQAPGRKLFF
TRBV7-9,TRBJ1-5,CASSLSWREGETQHF
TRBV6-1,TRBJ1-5,CASSYPVTEYYSNQPQHF
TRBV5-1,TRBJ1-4,CASSAGQGFGSTNEKLFF
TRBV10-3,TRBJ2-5,CAISAPRDQQETQYF
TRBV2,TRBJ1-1,CASTPSPTGTEAFF
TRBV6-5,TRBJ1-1,CASSRGKIVRAEAFF
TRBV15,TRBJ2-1,CATSTASGSGNEQFF